The entry below describes one T cell receptor beta chain. The antigen is undetermined. The data belong to a study of cytotoxic CD8 clonotypes in ibrutinib-treated CLL. PBMCs were cryopreserved, and 1.5 to 2 micrograms of genomic DNA from them went into TCR beta libraries. Findings and caveats of the study: Circulating CD8+ T-cell counts were tracked by baseline clonality, which exceeded that of age-matched healthy donors.

Germline V lookup: CDR1 SGDLS, CDR2 YYNGEE. The CDR3 runs to 13 residues. The V gene lost 0 bases and the J gene lost 4 bases, with 8 bases spanning the gap. Method: immunoSEQ multiplex PCR; TCRdb's copy keeps in-frame clones and lacks some. Among 25,000 to 30,000 clones listed, less than 60% were seen once. This specimen was PBMCs, taken before ibrutinib treatment. The chain carries TRBV9 and TRBJ2-7; D is unclear. The source of this sequence is a human donor with chronic lymphocytic leukemia. The CDR3 sequence: CASSVAASYEQYF. The CDR3 DNA follows: TGTGCCAGCAGCGTAGCGGCTAGTTACGAGCAGTACTTC.